Below, 26 T cell receptor beta chains from the same sample are listed, as sequenced in a study of shared clonotypes between healthy human individuals. Clones were sequenced by immunoSEQ multiplex PCR, and TCRdb holds only the in-frame ones, with some missing. The table includes roughly 1,500,000 clones, 95% to 99% detected once. Sequenced: naive CD4+ T cells sorted from blood. Subset described: CD45RA+ positively selected. The origin of the receptors is a man aged 25-45 years in good health.

The CDR3 DNA is TGTGCCAGCAACCGTGGACCGCTCTTAAGCACAGATACGCAGTATTTT. This sequence encodes CASNRGPLLSTDTQYF. This chain uses TRBV5-8 with TRBJ2-3, with unresolved D. Per the germline V gene, CDR1 is SGHTS and CDR2 is YDEGEE. Trimming cost V 6 bases and J 0 bases, with 17 bases left between them. This CDR3 has 16 amino acids.

This rearrangement joins TRBV6-4 to TRBJ1-1; TRBD1 is a possible D gene (5 bases). Germline CDR1 MRHNA, CDR2 SNTAGT. The CDR3 covers 13 residues. V was clipped by 6 bases and J by 11 bases, with 19 bases between them. In nucleotides, the CDR3 is TGTGCCAGCAGGGCCGTCAAGGGGAATGTGGCTTTCTTT. Translation: CASRAVKGNVAFF.

The J gene is TRBJ1-4, the V gene TRBV14; D unclear. V was trimmed by 0 bases and J by 10 bases, leaving 6 bases between them. The V gene's germline CDR1 is SGHDN and CDR2 FVKESK. This CDR3 is built from 12 residues. CDR3 bases: TGTGCCAGCAGCCAAGATTTCGGAAAACTGTTTTTT. Protein: CASSQDFGKLFF.

Written as DNA, the CDR3 is TGTGCCAGTAGCCGCCTCCTCCCTAACAGAAGATCAGATAATCAGCCCCAGCATTTT. Amino acids: CASSRLLPNRRSDNQPQHF. The chain combines TRBV19 with TRBJ1-5; D not resolved. The CDR3 is 19 amino acids. Looked up from germline, CDR1 is LNHDA and CDR2 is SQIVND (reference sequence). Trimming shortened V by 6 bases and J by 4 bases, and 28 bases separated the two germline ends.

The CDR3 nucleotides are TGTGCCAGCAGCCAAGAGGCGGGGGAGCAGTACTTC. It specifies CASSQEAGEQYF. The gene calls are TRBV7-2 and TRBJ2-7; D is perhaps TRBD2 (6 bases). Trimming removed 5 bases from V and 7 bases from J, with 12 bases in between. The length of the CDR3 is 12 residues. Germline V CDR1 and CDR2: SGHTA, FQGNSA.

The rearrangement uses TRBV15 and TRBJ1-4; D is unclear. Trimming left V 3 bases short and J 3 bases short, with 14 bases between. The germline gives CDR1 LNHNV, CDR2 YYDKDF (reference sequence). There are 16 residues in the CDR3. The CDR3 loop reads CATSSVVMSANEKLFF. DNA for the CDR3: TGTGCCACCAGCAGCGTGGTAATGTCAGCTAATGAAAAACTGTTTTTT.

V usage is TRBV18 and J usage is TRBJ2-1, with TRBD1 as a possible D gene (7 bases). Germline loops: CDR1 KGHSH, CDR2 LQKENI. This CDR3 has 15 residues. V was trimmed by 1 base and J by 16 bases, leaving 23 bases between them. This CDR3 is CASSPRTGDRERLFF. The CDR3 coding sequence is TGTGCCAGCTCACCACGGACAGGCGACCGGGAGCGACTATTCTTC. Full variable domain (remainder filled in from reference TRBV18 and TRBJ2-1): NAGVMQNPRHLVRRRGQEARLRCSPMKGHSHVYWYRQLPEEGLKFMVYLQKENIIDESGMPKERFSAEFPKEGPSILRIQQVVRGDSAAYFCASSPRTGDRERLFFGPGTRLTVL.

V and J are TRBV28 and TRBJ2-1, with a tentative D call TRBD2 (5 bases). This CDR3 is built from 15 residues. Trimming took off 4 bases at V and 7 bases at J, with 17 bases between the two ends. Germline V gene sequence: CDR1 MDHEN, CDR2 SYDVKM. CDR3 residues: CASSSAGVGKNEQFF. For the CDR3, the DNA is TGTGCCAGCAGTTCAGCAGGTGTCGGGAAAAATGAGCAGTTCTTC. The variable domain in full, with the rest retrieved from reference TRBV28 and TRBJ2-1, is DVKVTQSSRYLVKRTGEKVFLECVQDMDHENMFWYRQDPGLGLRLIYFSYDVKMKEKGDIPEGYSVSREKKERFSLILESASTNQTSMYLCASSSAGVGKNEQFFGPGTRLTVL.

The chain joins TRBV7-2 to TRBJ2-5, with TRBD2 identical over 10 bases. There are 16 residues in the CDR3. V lost 0 bases and J lost 5; bases outside the gene matches: 6. Germline values: CDR1 SGHTA, CDR2 FQGNSA. Written as DNA, the CDR3 is TGTGCCAGCAGCTTAGCGGTGGGAGCGGGGGGGGAGACCCAGTACTTC. Translated: CASSLAVGAGGETQYF.

The chain links TRBV7-2 to TRBJ2-5; D not resolved. This CDR3 contains 17 residues. Germline assignment: CDR1 SGHTA and CDR2 FQGNSA. The V end was cut by 3 bases, the J end by 0 bases, with 17 bases between. The CDR3: CASSFLFSAGNQETQYF. DNA for the CDR3: TGTGCCAGCAGCTTTCTCTTTTCGGCCGGCAACCAAGAGACCCAGTACTTC.

The chain carries TRBV7-2 and TRBJ2-1; D is unclear. Between the trimmed V and J ends, which lost 2 bases and 9 bases, there was a span of 11 bases. This CDR3 comprises 13 residues. The germline V gene encodes CDR1 SGHTA and CDR2 FQGNSA. The CDR3 DNA reads as TGTGCCAGCAGCTTATCATCCGAGAGTGAGCAGTTCTTC. Residues: CASSLSSESEQFF.

The chain joins TRBV5-1 to TRBJ2-7; D is uncertain. V was clipped by 3 bases and J by 4 bases, with 14 bases between them. CDR1 and CDR2 from the germline V gene are SGHRS and YFSETQ. This CDR3 is built from 14 residues. This CDR3 reads CASSSFQLPYEQYF. The CDR3 nucleotides are TGCGCCAGCAGCTCCTTCCAGTTGCCTTACGAGCAGTACTTC.

This rearrangement joins TRBV2 to TRBJ1-5; 8 bases are shared with TRBD1. Trimming at V came to 6 bases and at J to 3 bases, leaving 7 bases not matched to a gene. The length of the CDR3 is 15 residues. Germline V gene sequence: CDR1 SNHLY, CDR2 FYNNEI. DNA for the CDR3: TGTGCCAGCAGCCTGGGACAGGCACTCAATCAGCCCCAGCATTTT. Amino acid sequence: CASSLGQALNQPQHF.

The V and J genes are TRBV28 and TRBJ2-1; TRBD1 agrees at 9 bases. Germline lookup yields CDR1 MDHEN and CDR2 SYDVKM. The J segment lost 5 bases and the V segment lost 2 bases, leaving 7 bases of the junction unmatched. The CDR3 has 16 residues. This CDR3 is CASSLLTGQGHNEQFF. CDR3 in DNA: TGTGCCAGCAGTTTACTAACGGGACAGGGACACAATGAGCAGTTCTTC.

The genes are TRBV4-3 and TRBJ1-2; D is undetermined. The CDR3 runs to 16 residues. Trimming removed 4 bases at V and 8 bases at J, with 23 bases between. Germline-derived CDR1 and CDR2 are LGHNA and YSLEER. As DNA, the CDR3 is TGCGCCAGCAGCCCTGGGAGGACGACGGGGATCTCGGGCTACACCTTC. Its protein product is CASSPGRTTGISGYTF.

The rearrangement links TRBV7-8 to TRBJ2-3; D ambiguous. V was trimmed by 1 base and J by 5 bases, leaving 7 bases between them. Germline V gene sequence: CDR1 SGHVS, CDR2 FQNEAQ. The CDR3 consists of 13 residues. The CDR3 bases are TGTGCCAGCAGCTTAGTGGGAAAAGATACGCAGTATTTT. It is translated as CASSLVGKDTQYF.

This chain uses TRBV19 with TRBJ2-6; unclear D gene. The CDR3 has 15 amino acids. Germline V gives CDR1 LNHDA, CDR2 SQIVND (reference sequence). Trimming took 5 bases from V and 2 from J, leaving 10 bases between them. CDR3 in DNA: TGTGCCAGTAGTTCTACCAGGCCTGGGGCCAACGTCCTGACTTTC. Protein: CASSSTRPGANVLTF.

This clone occurred once. This CDR3 is CASSRTGGGTGELFF. CDR3 sequence (DNA): TGTGCCAGCAGCCGCACGGGGGGAGGTACCGGGGAGCTGTTTTTT. The rearrangement uses TRBV6-5 and TRBJ2-2; 7 bases fit TRBD2. Germline lookup yields CDR1 MNHEY and CDR2 SVGAGI. V was clipped by 6 bases and J by 5 bases; unmatched bases: 9. The CDR3 runs 15 residues.

As regards this clone: This sample includes further DNA sequences coding for the same CDR3. The chain joins TRBV10-3 to TRBJ2-5, with D tentatively TRBD2 (6 bases). Trimming cost V 0 bases and J 1 base, with 6 bases left between them. In germline, CDR1 is ENHRY, CDR2 SYGVKD. The CDR3 consists of 14 residues. The CDR3 nucleotides read TGTGCCATCAGTGAGTCGGGGGGCCAAGAGACCCAGTACTTC. Its protein product is CAISESGGQETQYF.

This rearrangement joins TRBV19 to TRBJ1-1; a weak D match, TRBD1 (5 bases). Between the trimmed V and J ends, which lost 5 bases and 3 bases, there was a span of 13 bases. Looked up from germline, CDR1 is LNHDA and CDR2 is SQIVND (reference sequence). The CDR3 consists of 14 residues. The CDR3 DNA is TGTGCCAGTAGTCACCAGGGCCTTTACACTGAAGCTTTCTTT. Protein: CASSHQGLYTEAFF.

The chain has TRBV5-1 and TRBJ2-1; no clear D gene. Looked up from germline, CDR1 is SGHRS and CDR2 is YFSETQ. The CDR3 consists of 14 residues. V was trimmed by 2 bases and J by 4 bases, leaving 10 bases between them. CDR3 in DNA: TGCGCCAGCAGCTTTCTACTAACTTACAATGAGCAGTTCTTC. As protein: CASSFLLTYNEQFF. The whole variable domain, remainder taken from reference TRBV5-1 and TRBJ2-1, is KAGVTQTPRYLIKTRGQQVTLSCSPISGHRSVSWYQQTPGQGLQFLFEYFSETQRNKGNFPGRFSGRQFSNSRSEMNVSTLELGDSALYLCASSFLLTYNEQFFGPGTRLTVL.

The chain couples TRBV6-5 to TRBJ1-2; the D gene is possibly TRBD1 (5 bases). The CDR3 consists of 14 residues. The germline V gene has CDR1 MNHEY and CDR2 SVGAGI. Trimming left V 2 bases short and J 3 bases short, with 10 bases between. CDR3 in DNA: TGTGCCAGCAGTTACATGTCGGGGGACTATGGCTACACCTTC. Residues: CASSYMSGDYGYTF.

Of note for this clone: Distinct nucleotide sequences in the sample also encode this CDR3. The chain combines TRBV7-9 with TRBJ1-2; tentatively, D is TRBD1 (5 bases). CDR3 size: 13 residues. V was cut by 6 bases and J by 1 base, with 9 bases left in between. Germline lookup yields CDR1 SEHNR and CDR2 FQNEAQ (reference sequence). In DNA, the CDR3 is TGTGCCAGCAGTTTTGACAGTAACTATGGCTACACCTTC. This encodes CASSFDSNYGYTF.

V gene TRBV5-1 combines with J gene TRBJ2-7; the match to TRBD2 covers 7 bases. The germline V gene has CDR1 SGHRS and CDR2 YFSETQ. The CDR3 is made up of 12 amino acids. J gave up 6 bases and V 3 bases, and 3 bases lay outside the gene matches. CDR3 DNA sequence: TGCGCCAGCAGCTCCGGGGGGACCGAGCAGTACTTC. It translates to CASSSGGTEQYF. Full variable domain (remainder filled in from reference TRBV5-1 and TRBJ2-7): KAGVTQTPRYLIKTRGQQVTLSCSPISGHRSVSWYQQTPGQGLQFLFEYFSETQRNKGNFPGRFSGRQFSNSRSEMNVSTLELGDSALYLCASSSGGTEQYFGPGTRLTVT.

Regarding this clone: Other DNA sequences in the same sample also yield this CDR3. V usage is TRBV18 and J usage is TRBJ2-3; D remains unclear. The CDR3 has 15 residues. Germline assignment: CDR1 KGHSH and CDR2 LQKENI. Deletions cut 3 bases from V and 1 base from J, with 11 bases between. CDR3 loop: CASSPPGRGTDTQYF. Written as DNA, the CDR3 is TGTGCCAGCTCACCGCCTGGACGGGGCACAGATACGCAGTATTTT.

This rearrangement joins TRBV2 to TRBJ2-5; 13 bases are shared with TRBD2. CDR1 SNHLY and CDR2 FYNNEI come from the germline V gene. V gave up 2 bases and J gave up 1 base; unmatched junction bases: 7. CDR3 length: 18 residues. CDR3 bases: TGTGCCAGCAGTGAACGATTGGGACTAGCGGGGTTCCAAGAGACCCAGTACTTC. Its translation is CASSERLGLAGFQETQYF.